Listed here is a single TCR beta chain. The antigen is unknown. Profiled with immunoSEQ multiplex PCR; TCRdb holds only in-frame clones, not every one. This table holds 60,000 to 80,000 clones, roughly 88% found once. Germline lookup yields CDR1 LNHNV and CDR2 YYDKDF (reference sequence). V lost 4 bases to trimming and J lost 2 bases, with 5 bases between them. The CDR3 runs to 12 residues. Blood samples were obtained at baseline, cycle 4 day 1, and cycle 7 day 1. The sample comes from a study of OX40 agonist ivuxolimab in advanced cancers. Study-level background: The patients' treatment was ivuxolimab, an agonistic anti-OX40 (CD134) antibody. Patients were dosed intravenously with ivuxolimab at 0.01 to 10 mg/kg every 2 weeks. Broader study findings: At doses 0.1 to 3.0 mg/kg, CD4+ and CD8+ clones expanded.

Sequenced here: CD4+ or CD8+ T cells sorted from blood, sampled in a trial of the OX40 agonist ivuxolimab. The chain carries TRBV15 and TRBJ1-2; D call uncertain. The TCR comes from an adult with an advanced solid tumor such as melanoma, head and neck, liver or kidney cancer. The CDR3 sequence: CATSNTNYGYTF. In DNA, the CDR3 is TGTGCCACCAGCAACACGAACTATGGCTACACCTTC.